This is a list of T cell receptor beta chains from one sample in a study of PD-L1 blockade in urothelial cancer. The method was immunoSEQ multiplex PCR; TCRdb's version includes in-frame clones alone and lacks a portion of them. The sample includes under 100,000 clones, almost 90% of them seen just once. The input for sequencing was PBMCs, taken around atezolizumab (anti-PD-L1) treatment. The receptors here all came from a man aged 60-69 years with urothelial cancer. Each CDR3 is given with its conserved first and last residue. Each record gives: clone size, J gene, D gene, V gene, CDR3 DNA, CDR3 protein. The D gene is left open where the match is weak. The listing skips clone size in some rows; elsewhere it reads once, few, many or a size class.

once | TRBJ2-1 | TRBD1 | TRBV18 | TGTGCCAGCTCACCACCCGGCAGGGGGCGCGGGAATGAGCAGTTCTTC | CASSPPGRGRGNEQFF
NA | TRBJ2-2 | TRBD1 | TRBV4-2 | TGTGCCAGCGCGACAGGGGGCGACCCCGGGGAGCTGTTTTTT | CASATGGDPGELFF
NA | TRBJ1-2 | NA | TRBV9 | TGTGCCAGCAGCGTAGGGGGCTCAGGGACTGGGGGCTACACCTTC | CASSVGGSGTGGYTF
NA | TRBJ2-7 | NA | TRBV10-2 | TGCGCCAGCAGTGAGCCTACTTCCTACGAGCAGTACTTC | CASSEPTSYEQYF
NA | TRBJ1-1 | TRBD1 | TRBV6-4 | TGTGCCAGGACGGGACAGGGGACTTCTAAGGTAAGTTGCACTGAAGCTTTCTTT | CARTGQGTSKVSCTEAFF
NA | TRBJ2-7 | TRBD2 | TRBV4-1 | TGCGCCAGCAGCCAAGGCACTAGCGGAGACCCCTACGAGCAGTACTTC | CASSQGTSGDPYEQYF
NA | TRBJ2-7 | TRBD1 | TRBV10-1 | TGCGCCAGCAGTGTAGGACAGGGGCAGTCCTACGAGCAGTACTTC | CASSVGQGQSYEQYF
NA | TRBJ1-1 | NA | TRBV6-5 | TGTGCCAGCACCGAATGGGGGCGGACTGAAGCTTTCTTT | CASTEWGRTEAFF
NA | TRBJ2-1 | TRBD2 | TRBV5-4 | TGTGCCAGCAGCTTGCTAGCGGGTACGAATGAGCAGTTCTTC | CASSLLAGTNEQFF
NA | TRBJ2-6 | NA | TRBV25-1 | TGTGCCAGCAGCCCGGGTAACACTGGGGCCAACGTCCTGACTTTC | CASSPGNTGANVLTF
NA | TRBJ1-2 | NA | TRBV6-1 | TGTGCCAGCAGTGAAGGCAGGGGCTATGGCTACACCTTC | CASSEGRGYGYTF
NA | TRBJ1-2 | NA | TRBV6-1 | TGTGCCAGCAGTGCGGGAGAAATCTATGGCTACACCTTC | CASSAGEIYGYTF
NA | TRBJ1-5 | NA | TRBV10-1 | TGCGCCAGCAGCGATGGGAGTAGTGGTCAGCCCCAGCATTTT | CASSDGSSGQPQHF
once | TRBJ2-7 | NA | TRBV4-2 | TGTGCCAGCAGCCAGGCAACAGGACAGACCTACGAGCAGTACTTC | CASSQATGQTYEQYF
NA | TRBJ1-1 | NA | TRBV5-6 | TGTGCCAGCAGCTTGGGCTACAGGGCACACACTGAAGCTTTCTTT | CASSLGYRAHTEAFF
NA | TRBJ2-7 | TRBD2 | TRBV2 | TGTGCCAGCAGAGCCCTAGCGGGAGGGCCAGACGAGCAGTACTTC | CASRALAGGPDEQYF
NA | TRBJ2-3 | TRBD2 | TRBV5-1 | TGCGCCAGCAGCTTACTAGCGGGGACGAATACGCAGTATTTT | CASSLLAGTNTQYF
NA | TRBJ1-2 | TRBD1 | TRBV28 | TGTGCCAGCAGTGTGCCCGACAGGGGAGATGGCTACACCTTC | CASSVPDRGDGYTF
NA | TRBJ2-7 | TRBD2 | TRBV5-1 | TGCGCCAGCAGCTTTGGACTAGCGGGAACATATGTCTACGAGCAGTACTTC | CASSFGLAGTYVYEQYF
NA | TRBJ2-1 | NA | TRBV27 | TGTGCCAGCACCATCTCCCGGACAGACAACTTAAATGAGCAGTTCTTC | CASTISRTDNLNEQFF
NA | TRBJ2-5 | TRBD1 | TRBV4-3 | TGCGCCAGCAGCCAAGGGATTTCAGGGGGCCAAGAGACCCAGTACTTC | CASSQGISGGQETQYF
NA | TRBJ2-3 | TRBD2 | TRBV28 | TGTGCCAGCAGTTTAGGACTAGCCACAGATACGCAGTATTTT | CASSLGLATDTQYF
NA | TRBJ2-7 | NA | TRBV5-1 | TGCGCCAGCAGCTTGGATGGTAGCGGAAGGGCCCCATGGTACGAGCAGTACTTC | CASSLDGSGRAPWYEQYF
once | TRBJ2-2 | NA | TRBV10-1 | TGCGCCAGCAGTGACCTTCGGACTGGGCGTAGCTGGGAGCTGTTTTTT | CASSDLRTGRSWELFF
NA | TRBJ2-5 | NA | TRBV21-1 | TGTGCCAGCAGCAGAAGGGGACAGAATAAAGAGACCCAGTACTTC | CASSRRGQNKETQYF
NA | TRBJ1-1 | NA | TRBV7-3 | TGTGCCAGCAGCTTGGGGCCAGCAACTAACACTGAAGCTTTCTTT | CASSLGPATNTEAFF
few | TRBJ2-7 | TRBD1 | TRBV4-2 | TGTGCCAGCAGCCAAGGGGGACAGGACGAGCAGTACTTC | CASSQGGQDEQYF
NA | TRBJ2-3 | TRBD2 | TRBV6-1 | TGTGCCAGCCAAGGACTAGCTCCCACAGATACGCAGTATTTT | CASQGLAPTDTQYF
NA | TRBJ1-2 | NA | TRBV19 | TGTGCCAGTACGATACTTCAGGGGCCTGCTTTCGGCTACACCTTC | CASTILQGPAFGYTF
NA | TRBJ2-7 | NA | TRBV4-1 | TGCGCCAGCAGCCAAGATCGTGGACAGGGAAAAGCAGCGGGGTACGAGCAGTACTTC | CASSQDRGQGKAAGYEQYF
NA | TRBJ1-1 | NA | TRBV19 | TGTGCCAGTAGTGCAGGACATCTGAACACTGAAGCTTTCTTT | CASSAGHLNTEAFF
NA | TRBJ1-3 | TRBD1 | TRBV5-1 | TGCGCCAGCAGCAGAACGTCCGGGACAGAAGGAAACACCATATATTTT | CASSRTSGTEGNTIYF
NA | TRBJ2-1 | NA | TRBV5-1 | TGCGCCAGCAGCTTGGAGGGCGGGATTATCAATGAGCAGTTCTTC | CASSLEGGIINEQFF
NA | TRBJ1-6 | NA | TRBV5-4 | TGTGCCAGCAGCGGAGGAACGACCGGATATAATTCACCCCTCCACTTT | CASSGGTTGYNSPLHF
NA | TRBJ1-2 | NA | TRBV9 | TGTGCCAGCAGCCCCGGACAGTTTGGCTACACCTTC | CASSPGQFGYTF
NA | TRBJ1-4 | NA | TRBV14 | TGTGCCAGCAGCCGTAACAGGGTAAATGAAAAACTGTTTTTT | CASSRNRVNEKLFF
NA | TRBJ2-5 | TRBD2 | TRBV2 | TGTGCCAGCACTATCGGGACTAGTTTCCAAGAGACCCAGTACTTC | CASTIGTSFQETQYF
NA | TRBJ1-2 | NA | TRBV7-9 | TGTGCCAGCAGCTTAGAGGGGAACTATGGCTACACCTTC | CASSLEGNYGYTF
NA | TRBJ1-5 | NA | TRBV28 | TGTGCCAGCAGGAATCCGGATCAGCCCCAGCATTTT | CASRNPDQPQHF
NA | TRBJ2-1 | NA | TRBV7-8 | TGTGCCAGCAGCTTAGGGATCGGGGTCGGTCCCAATGAGCAGTTCTTC | CASSLGIGVGPNEQFF
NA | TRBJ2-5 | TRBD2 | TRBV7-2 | TGTGCCAGCAGTACCGGGGGGGTGGAGACCCAGTACTTC | CASSTGGVETQYF
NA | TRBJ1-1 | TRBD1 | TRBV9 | TGTGCCAGCAGCACAGGGGGCGAAGAGAACACTGAAGCTTTCTTT | CASSTGGEENTEAFF
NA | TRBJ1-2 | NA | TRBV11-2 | TGTGCCAGCAGCTTGATCAAGGGGCGTGACTATGGCTACACCTTC | CASSLIKGRDYGYTF
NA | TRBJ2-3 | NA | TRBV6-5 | TGTGCCAGCAGGCGGGGCCCCACAGATACGCAGTATTTT | CASRRGPTDTQYF
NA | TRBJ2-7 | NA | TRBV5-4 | TGTGCCAGCAGCTTCGGGGTTGAAGGGGGCTACGAGCAGTACTTC | CASSFGVEGGYEQYF
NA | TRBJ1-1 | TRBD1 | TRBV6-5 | TGTGCCAGCAGTTACTCGGGGACAGGGACTGAAGCTTTCTTT | CASSYSGTGTEAFF
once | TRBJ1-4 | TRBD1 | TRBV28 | TGTGCCAGCAGTCCGACAGGGTCCAGCAATGAAAAACTGTTTTTT | CASSPTGSSNEKLFF
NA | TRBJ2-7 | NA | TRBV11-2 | TGTGCCAGCAGCCCCCGGGCAGGGGCCTACGAGCAGTACTTC | CASSPRAGAYEQYF
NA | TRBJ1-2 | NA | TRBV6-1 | TGTGCCAGCATGGAGACAGCACTGGGAAACTATGGCTACACCTTC | CASMETALGNYGYTF
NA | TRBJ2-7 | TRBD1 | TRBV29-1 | TGCAGCATTCAACAGGGGACGAGGGTTTCGGAGCAGTACTTC | CSIQQGTRVSEQYF
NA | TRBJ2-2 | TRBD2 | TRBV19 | TGTGCCAGTAGGCAGGCTAGCGGGGTCGCCGGGGAGCTGTTTTTT | CASRQASGVAGELFF
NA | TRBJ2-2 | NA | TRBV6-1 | TGTGCCAGCAGTGATAGAGGCCGAGCGAACACCGGGGAGCTGTTTTTT | CASSDRGRANTGELFF
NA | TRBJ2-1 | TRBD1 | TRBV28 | TGTGCCAGCAGGGGGAGGGGACAGGGCTACAATGAGCAGTTCTTC | CASRGRGQGYNEQFF
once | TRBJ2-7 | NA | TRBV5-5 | TGTGCCAGCAGCTTGGGGGACGGGGGCGAGCAGTACTTC | CASSLGDGGEQYF
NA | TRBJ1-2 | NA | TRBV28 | TGTGCCAGCAGTGCCTCCCTCCCAGCGTCGGGCTACACCTTC | CASSASLPASGYTF
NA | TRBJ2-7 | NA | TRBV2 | TGTGCCAGCGGCGTGGTACAACAGTCCTACGAGCAGTACTTC | CASGVVQQSYEQYF
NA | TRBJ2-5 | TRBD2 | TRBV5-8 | TGTGCCAGCAGCTTCGGGGGGGCAGGGGAGACCCAGTACTTC | CASSFGGAGETQYF